Following are 17 T cell receptor beta chains from one sample sequenced in a study of blood T cell repertoires in COVID-19 (dated by TCRdb to about 2020). Libraries were constructed by the immunoSEQ multiplex PCR assay. The immuneACCESS repertoire file appears here via TCRdb, limited to in-frame rearrangements. These files lack a portion of the clones; in checked studies, under half of the deficit traces to unresolved V genes, and the cause of the others is not known. This sample comprises 60,000 or so clones, over 80% of them detected only once. 8.3% of the sample goes to the ten largest clones. The sequenced material came from peripheral blood. The receptors originated from a human donor with active COVID-19. The donor label of this sample is uncertain.

V is TRBV4-2 and J is TRBJ1-3; TRBD1 might be the D (6 bases). Trimming pared 4 bases from V and 7 bases from J, leaving 23 bases between. The CDR3 has 17 residues. Germline CDR1 LGHNA, CDR2 YNFKEQ. DNA for the CDR3: TGTGCCAGCAGCCTGGGTGGGGGGGGCTCAAATTGGAACACCATATATTTT. Amino acids: CASSLGGGGSNWNTIYF.

The chain recombines TRBV19 with TRBJ2-3; 7 bases map to TRBD2. Germline assignment: CDR1 LNHDA and CDR2 SQIVND (reference sequence). V trimming: 6 bases; J trimming: 6 bases; junction bases outside the gene matches: 9. The length of the CDR3 is 14 residues. CDR3 residues: CASSDGGGSDTQYF. The CDR3 DNA reads TGTGCCAGTAGCGACGGTGGCGGGAGTGATACGCAGTATTTT.

This clone has just one count. The gene calls are TRBV6-5 and TRBJ2-1; no reliable D call. The CDR3 has 12 residues. CDR1 and CDR2 from the germline V gene are MNHEY and SVGAGI. V was pared by 0 bases and J by 14 bases, with 11 bases between. The CDR3 sequence: CASSYSPRVEFF. The CDR3 DNA is TGTGCCAGCAGTTACTCGCCACGGGTGGAGTTCTTC.

The chain couples TRBV4-3 to TRBJ2-3, with a possible D match to TRBD2 (6 bases). This CDR3 region has 14 residues. Germline CDR1 and CDR2: LGHNA and YSLEER. The V gene lost 3 bases and the J gene lost 4 bases, with 11 bases spanning the gap. This CDR3 is CASSQRPGADTQYF. The CDR3 region has the DNA TGCGCCAGCAGCCAGAGACCGGGGGCAGATACGCAGTATTTT.

The chain uses TRBV6-6 and TRBJ2-3, with a tentative D call TRBD2 (7 bases). The CDR3 has 15 residues. V dropped 6 bases and J dropped 6 bases, with 19 bases sitting between them. Per germline, CDR1 MNHNY and CDR2 SVGAGI (reference sequence). CDR3 DNA sequence: TGTGCCAGCAGACTTCCCGGGGGGCTCGAGGATACGCAGTATTTT. Translation: CASRLPGGLEDTQYF.

V is TRBV12-5 and J is TRBJ2-3; possible D gene TRBD1, 6 bases. The germline CDR1 and CDR2 sequences are LGHNT and FRNRAP. The CDR3 runs to 14 residues. The V and J ends lost 6 bases and 6 bases respectively, with 16 bases between them. For the CDR3, the DNA is TGTGCTAGTGGAAACGGACAGCTTCTCGATACGCAGTATTTT. Translation gives CASGNGQLLDTQYF.

The rearrangement links TRBV28 to TRBJ2-7; 12 bases are shared with TRBD2. Germline CDR1 MDHEN, CDR2 SYDVKM. The CDR3 loop spans 15 amino acids. Trimming took 6 bases from V and 6 from J; bases not matched to a gene: 9. The CDR3 DNA follows: TGTGCCAGCAGACTGACTAGCGGGAGTCGGCCCGAGCAGTACTTC. This gives the protein CASRLTSGSRPEQYF. The full variable domain, with the rest looked up from reference TRBV28 and TRBJ2-7, is DVKVTQSSRYLVKRTGEKVFLECVQDMDHENMFWYRQDPGLGLRLIYFSYDVKMKEKGDIPEGYSVSREKKERFSLILESASTNQTSMYLCASRLTSGSRPEQYFGPGTRLTVT.

The V call is TRBV6-2 or TRBV6-3, the J call TRBJ2-5; TRBD2 agrees at 9 bases. This CDR3 comprises 18 residues. CDR1 is MNHEY and CDR2 is SVGEGT in the germline V gene. With V trimmed by 0 bases and J by 0 bases, 8 bases remained unmatched. The chain's CDR3 is CASSYSAWRGGYQETQYF. The CDR3, as DNA: TGTGCCAGCAGTTACTCAGCGTGGCGGGGGGGGTACCAAGAGACCCAGTACTTC.

Only a few counts were recorded for this clone. This sequence joins TRBV19 and TRBJ1-2, with D tentatively TRBD1 (6 bases). The CDR3 is 12 residues long. V was pared by 7 bases and J by 4 bases, with 10 bases between. CDR1 and CDR2 (germline): LNHDA, SQIVND (reference sequence). CDR3 amino acids: CASTDRGYGYTF. The CDR3 DNA sequence: TGTGCCAGTACGGACAGAGGCTATGGCTACACCTTC. Full variable domain (outside the CDR3, taken from reference TRBV19 and TRBJ1-2): DGGITQSPKYLFRKEGQNVTLSCEQNLNHDAMYWYRQDPGQGLRLIYYSQIVNDFQKGDIAEGYSVSREKKESFPLTVTSAQKNPTAFYLCASTDRGYGYTFGSGTRLTVV.

This clone was found once. V usage is TRBV9 and J usage is TRBJ2-1; the D gene is possibly TRBD2 (7 bases). This CDR3 is 17 amino acids long. Germline V gene sequence: CDR1 SGDLS, CDR2 YYNGEE. The V end was cut by 0 bases, the J end by 5 bases, with 18 bases between. The CDR3 bases are TGTGCCAGCAGCGTAGCGGGGGGCAATCCTCCCCACAATGAGCAGTTCTTC. Encoded protein: CASSVAGGNPPHNEQFF.

The V and J genes are TRBV6-2 or TRBV6-3 and TRBJ1-1; D not resolved. Trimming stripped 2 bases from V and 2 bases from J, with 3 bases between. Looked up from germline, CDR1 is MNHEY and CDR2 is SVGEGT. This CDR3 region has 12 residues. The CDR3 loop is CASSYTNTEAFF. The DNA of the CDR3 is TGTGCCAGCAGTTACACAAACACTGAAGCTTTCTTT.

The chain is built from TRBV7-2 and TRBJ1-4; TRBD1 aligns across 9 bases. The CDR3 covers 15 residues. Trimming at V came to 5 bases and at J to 8 bases, leaving 9 bases not matched to a gene. Germline V gene sequence: CDR1 SGHTA, CDR2 FQGNSA. The CDR3 sequence is CASSLDRGKGEKLFF. DNA for the CDR3: TGTGCCAGCAGCCTGGACAGGGGAAAAGGGGAAAAACTGTTTTTT.

The V gene is TRBV4-3, the J gene TRBJ2-7, with D maybe TRBD2 (5 bases). V gave up 1 base and J gave up 3 bases, with 13 bases separating them. Germline V gene data show CDR1 as LGHNA and CDR2 as YSLEER. The CDR3 has 15 residues. The DNA for the CDR3 is TGCGCCAGCAGCCAAGCGGGCAGCCGGGGCTACGAGCAGTACTTC. Its translation is CASSQAGSRGYEQYF.

This chain links TRBV27 with TRBJ1-5; 7 nucleotides match TRBD1. This CDR3 spans 16 amino acids. V was clipped by 5 bases and J by 0 bases; unmatched bases: 7. In germline, CDR1 is MNHEY, CDR2 SMNVEV (reference sequence). The CDR3 spells CASSPLQGNSNQPQHF. CDR3 DNA sequence: TGTGCCAGCAGTCCCCTACAGGGGAATAGCAATCAGCCCCAGCATTTT.

The CDR3 here is CASTTSGEWNEQFF. The CDR3 region has the DNA TGTGCCAGCACAACTAGCGGGGAGTGGAATGAGCAGTTCTTC. The gene calls are TRBV9 and TRBJ2-1; 10 nucleotides agree with TRBD2. This CDR3 spans 14 amino acids. V trimming: 6 bases; J trimming: 7 bases; junction bases outside the gene matches: 7. From germline, CDR1 is SGDLS and CDR2 YYNGEE.

This clone came up once. The chain joins TRBV5-1 to TRBJ1-1, with D unclear. V was cut by 1 base and J by 4 bases, with 11 bases left in between. The germline V gene encodes CDR1 SGHRS and CDR2 YFSETQ. CDR3 size: 14 residues. The CDR3 DNA reads TGCGCCAGCAGCTTGAGTCAGGTGGGCACTGAAGCTTTCTTT. Translating gives CASSLSQVGTEAFF.

The chain recombines TRBV5-1 with TRBJ2-7; a weak D match, TRBD2 (6 bases). Trimming cost V 4 bases and J 4 bases, with 15 bases left between them. This CDR3 is built from 14 residues. Germline V gene sequence: CDR1 SGHRS, CDR2 YFSETQ. In DNA form, the CDR3 reads TGCGCCAGCAGCCGGAGGGAGAGATTATACGAGCAGTACTTC. It yields the protein CASSRRERLYEQYF.